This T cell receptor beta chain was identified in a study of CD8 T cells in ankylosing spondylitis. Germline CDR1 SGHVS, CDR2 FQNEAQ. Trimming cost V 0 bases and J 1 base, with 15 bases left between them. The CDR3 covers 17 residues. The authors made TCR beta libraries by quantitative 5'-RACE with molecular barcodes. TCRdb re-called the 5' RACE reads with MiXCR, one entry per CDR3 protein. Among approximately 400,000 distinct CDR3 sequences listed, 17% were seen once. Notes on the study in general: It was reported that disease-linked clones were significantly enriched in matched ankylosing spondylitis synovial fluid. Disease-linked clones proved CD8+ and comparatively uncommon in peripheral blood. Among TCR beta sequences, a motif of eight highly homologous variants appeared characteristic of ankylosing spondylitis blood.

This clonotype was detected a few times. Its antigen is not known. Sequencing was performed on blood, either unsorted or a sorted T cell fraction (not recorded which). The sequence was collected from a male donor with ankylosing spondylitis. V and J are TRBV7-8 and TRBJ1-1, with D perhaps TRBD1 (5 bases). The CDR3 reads CASSLAAGPRTNTEAFF. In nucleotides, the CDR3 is TGTGCCAGCAGCTTAGCGGCAGGGCCGAGAACGAACACTGAAGCTTTCTTT.